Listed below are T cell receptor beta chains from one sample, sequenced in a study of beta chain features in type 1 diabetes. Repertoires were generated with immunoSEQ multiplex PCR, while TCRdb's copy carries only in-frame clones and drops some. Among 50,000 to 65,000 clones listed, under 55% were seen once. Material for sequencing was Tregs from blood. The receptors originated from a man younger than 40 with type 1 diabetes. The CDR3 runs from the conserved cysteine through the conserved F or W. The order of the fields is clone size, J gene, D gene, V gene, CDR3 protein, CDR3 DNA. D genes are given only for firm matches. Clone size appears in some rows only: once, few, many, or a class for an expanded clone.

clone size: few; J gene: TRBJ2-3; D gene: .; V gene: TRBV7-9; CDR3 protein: CASRSSGTDTQYF; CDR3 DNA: TGTGCCAGCAGATCTTCAGGCACAGATACGCAGTATTTT
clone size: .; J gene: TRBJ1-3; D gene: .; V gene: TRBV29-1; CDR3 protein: CSVEVGGSGNTIYF; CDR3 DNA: TGCAGCGTTGAAGTAGGGGGATCAGGAAACACCATATATTTT
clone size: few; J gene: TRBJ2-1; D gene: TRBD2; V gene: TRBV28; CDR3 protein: CASSQLAGGPYNEQFF; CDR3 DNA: TGTGCCAGCAGCCAACTAGCGGGAGGACCCTACAATGAGCAGTTCTTC
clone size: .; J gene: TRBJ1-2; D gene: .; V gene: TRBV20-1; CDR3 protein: CSADTHYGYTF; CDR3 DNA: TGCAGTGCGGACACCCACTATGGCTACACCTTC
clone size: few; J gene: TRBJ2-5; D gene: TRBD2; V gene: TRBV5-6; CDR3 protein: CASSRTSGRLGETQYF; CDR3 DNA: TGTGCCAGCAGCCGTACTAGCGGGAGGCTAGGGGAGACCCAGTACTTC
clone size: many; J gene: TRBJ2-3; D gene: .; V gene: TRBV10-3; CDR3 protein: CAHGTSTDTQYF; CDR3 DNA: TGTGCCCACGGGACTAGCACAGATACGCAGTATTTT
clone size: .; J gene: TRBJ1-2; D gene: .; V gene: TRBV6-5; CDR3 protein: CASSWVVTANYGYTF; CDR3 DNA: TGTGCCAGCAGTTGGGTGGTTACAGCTAACTATGGCTACACCTTC
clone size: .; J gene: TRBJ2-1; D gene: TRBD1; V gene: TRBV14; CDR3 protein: CASSQGREPYRGQFF; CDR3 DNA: TGTGCCAGCAGCCAAGGAAGGGAGCCTTACAGGGGGCAGTTCTTC
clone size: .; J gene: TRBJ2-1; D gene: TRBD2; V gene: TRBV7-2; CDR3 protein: CASSLGLAGGFEQFF; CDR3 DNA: TGTGCCAGCAGCTTAGGTCTAGCGGGAGGATTTGAGCAGTTCTTC
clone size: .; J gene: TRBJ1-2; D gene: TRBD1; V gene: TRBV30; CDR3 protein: CAWSVRGTGNYGYTF; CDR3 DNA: TGTGCCTGGAGTGTACGGGGGACAGGCAACTATGGCTACACCTTC
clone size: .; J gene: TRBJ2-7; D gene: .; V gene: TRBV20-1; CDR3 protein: CSASRYEQYF; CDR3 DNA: TGCAGTGCTAGCAGGTACGAGCAGTACTTC
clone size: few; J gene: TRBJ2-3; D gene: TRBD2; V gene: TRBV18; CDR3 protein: CASSPPLAGTDTQYF; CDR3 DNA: TGTGCCAGCTCACCACCGCTAGCGGGCACAGATACGCAGTATTTT
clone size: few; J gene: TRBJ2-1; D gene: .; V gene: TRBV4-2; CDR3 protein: CASSQDPIGSDEQFF; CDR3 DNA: TGTGCCAGCAGCCAAGACCCTATAGGTAGCGATGAGCAGTTCTTC
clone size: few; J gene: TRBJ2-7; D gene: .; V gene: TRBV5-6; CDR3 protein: CASSLWEVYEQYF; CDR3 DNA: TGTGCCAGCAGCTTGTGGGAGGTATACGAGCAGTACTTC
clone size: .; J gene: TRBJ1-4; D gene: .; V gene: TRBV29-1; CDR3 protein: CSVLPTNEKLFF; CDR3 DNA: TGCAGCGTTCTCCCAACTAATGAAAAACTGTTTTTT
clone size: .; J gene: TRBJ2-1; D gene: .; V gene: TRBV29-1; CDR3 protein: CSVGTGQLYNEQFF; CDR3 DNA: TGCAGCGTAGGTACGGGACAACTCTACAATGAGCAGTTCTTC
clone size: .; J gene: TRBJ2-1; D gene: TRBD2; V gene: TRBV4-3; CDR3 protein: CASSLNQPGLAPSDEQFF; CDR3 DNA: TGCGCCAGCAGCCTCAACCAACCGGGACTAGCGCCCTCCGATGAGCAGTTCTTC
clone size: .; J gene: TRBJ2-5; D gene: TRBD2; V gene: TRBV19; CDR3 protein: CASGGGRGTETQYF; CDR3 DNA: TGTGCCTCGGGAGGCGGGAGAGGGACAGAGACCCAGTACTTC
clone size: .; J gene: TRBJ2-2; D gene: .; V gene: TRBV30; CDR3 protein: CASPGAWGGELFF; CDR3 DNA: TGTGCGTCTCCAGGGGCCTGGGGCGGGGAGCTGTTTTTT
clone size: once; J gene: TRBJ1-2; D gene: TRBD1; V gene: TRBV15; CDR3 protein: CATSNHRGNYGYTF; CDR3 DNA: TGTGCCACCAGCAATCACAGGGGCAACTATGGCTACACCTTC
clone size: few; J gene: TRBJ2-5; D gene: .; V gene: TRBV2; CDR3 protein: CAIRTDQYF; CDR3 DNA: TGTGCCATTAGGACAGACCAGTACTTC
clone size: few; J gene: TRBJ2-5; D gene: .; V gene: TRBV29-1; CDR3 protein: CSVEPQSQETQYF; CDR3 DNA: TGCAGCGTTGAACCACAGAGCCAAGAGACCCAGTACTTC
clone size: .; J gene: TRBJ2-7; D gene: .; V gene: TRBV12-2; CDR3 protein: CASRLLAGVFPTYEQYF; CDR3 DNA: TGTGCAAGTCGCTTACTAGCGGGAGTTTTCCCAACCTACGAGCAGTACTTC
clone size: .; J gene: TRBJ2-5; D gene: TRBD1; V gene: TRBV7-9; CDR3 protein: CASSTTGTGGETQYF; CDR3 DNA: TGTGCCAGCAGTACAACCGGGACAGGGGGAGAGACCCAGTACTTC